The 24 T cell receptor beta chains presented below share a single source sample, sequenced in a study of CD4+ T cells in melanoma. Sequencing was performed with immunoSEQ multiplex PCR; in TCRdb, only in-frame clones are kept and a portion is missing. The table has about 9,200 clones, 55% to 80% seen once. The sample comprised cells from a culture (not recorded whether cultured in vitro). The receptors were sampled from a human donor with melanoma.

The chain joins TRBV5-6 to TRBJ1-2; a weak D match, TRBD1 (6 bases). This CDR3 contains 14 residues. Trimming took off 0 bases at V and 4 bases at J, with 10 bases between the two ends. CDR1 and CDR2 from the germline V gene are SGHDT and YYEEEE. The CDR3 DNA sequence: TGTGCCAGCAGCTTGGTCGGGGGCTCCTATGGCTACACCTTC. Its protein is CASSLVGGSYGYTF.

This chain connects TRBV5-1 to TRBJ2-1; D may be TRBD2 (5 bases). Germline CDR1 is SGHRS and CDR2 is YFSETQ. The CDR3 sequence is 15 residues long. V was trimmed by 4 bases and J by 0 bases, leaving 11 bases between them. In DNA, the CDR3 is TGCGCCAGCAGCCCTCGGGGAAGCTCCTACAATGAGCAGTTCTTC. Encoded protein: CASSPRGSSYNEQFF. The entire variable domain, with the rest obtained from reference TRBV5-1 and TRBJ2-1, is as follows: KAGVTQTPRYLIKTRGQQVTLSCSPISGHRSVSWYQQTPGQGLQFLFEYFSETQRNKGNFPGRFSGRQFSNSRSEMNVSTLELGDSALYLCASSPRGSSYNEQFFGPGTRLTVL.

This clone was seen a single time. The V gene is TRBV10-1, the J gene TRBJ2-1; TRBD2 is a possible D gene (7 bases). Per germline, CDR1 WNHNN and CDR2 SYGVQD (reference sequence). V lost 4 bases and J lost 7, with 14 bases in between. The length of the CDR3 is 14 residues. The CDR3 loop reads CASSVTGRGNEQFF. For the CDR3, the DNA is TGCGCCAGCAGTGTTACAGGGAGGGGGAATGAGCAGTTCTTC.

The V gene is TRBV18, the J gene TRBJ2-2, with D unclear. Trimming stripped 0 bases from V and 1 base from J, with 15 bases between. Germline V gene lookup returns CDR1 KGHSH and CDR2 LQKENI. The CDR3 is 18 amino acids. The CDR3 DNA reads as TGTGCCAGCTCACCACCCCAGGCCCAGACTCTGAACACCGGGGAGCTGTTTTTT. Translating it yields CASSPPQAQTLNTGELFF.

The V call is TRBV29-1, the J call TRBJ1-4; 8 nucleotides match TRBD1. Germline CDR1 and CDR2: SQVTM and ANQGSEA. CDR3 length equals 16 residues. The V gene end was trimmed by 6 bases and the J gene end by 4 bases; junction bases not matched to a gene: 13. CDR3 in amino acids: CSVSGGGVRFNEKLFF. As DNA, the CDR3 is TGCAGCGTATCAGGGGGCGGGGTGCGATTTAATGAAAAACTGTTTTTT.

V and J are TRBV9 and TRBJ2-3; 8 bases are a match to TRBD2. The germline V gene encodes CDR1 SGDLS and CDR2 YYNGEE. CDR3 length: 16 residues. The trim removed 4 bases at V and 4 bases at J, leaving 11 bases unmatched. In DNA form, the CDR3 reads TGTGCCAGCAGCCGAATGGGACTAGGGCTCGCAGATACGCAGTATTTT. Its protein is CASSRMGLGLADTQYF.

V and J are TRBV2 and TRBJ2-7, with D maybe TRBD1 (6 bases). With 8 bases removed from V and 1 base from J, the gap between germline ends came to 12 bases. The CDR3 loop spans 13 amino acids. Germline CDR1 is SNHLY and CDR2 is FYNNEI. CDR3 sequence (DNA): TGTGCCAGCCTCCAGGGGTCGTCCTACGAGCAGTACTTC. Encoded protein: CASLQGSSYEQYF.

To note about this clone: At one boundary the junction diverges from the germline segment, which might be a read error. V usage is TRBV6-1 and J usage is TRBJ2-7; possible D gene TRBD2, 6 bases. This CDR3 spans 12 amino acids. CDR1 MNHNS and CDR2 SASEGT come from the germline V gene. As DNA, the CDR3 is TGTGCCAGCAGTGTCATGTTGGAGGGTTTGACCTTC. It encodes CASSVMLEGLTF.

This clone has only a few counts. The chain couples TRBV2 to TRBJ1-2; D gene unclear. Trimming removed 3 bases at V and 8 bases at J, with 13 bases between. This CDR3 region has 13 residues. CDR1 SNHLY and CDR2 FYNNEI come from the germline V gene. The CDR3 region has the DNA TGTGCCAGCAGTGATTCGGGGTGGAGGGGCTACACCTTC. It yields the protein CASSDSGWRGYTF.

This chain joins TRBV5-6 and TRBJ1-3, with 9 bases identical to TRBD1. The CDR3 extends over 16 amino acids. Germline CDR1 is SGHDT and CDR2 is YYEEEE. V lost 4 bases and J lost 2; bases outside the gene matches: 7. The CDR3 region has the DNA TGTGCCAGCAGCGCGAGAACAGGGGGCGCTGGAAACACCATATATTTT. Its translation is CASSARTGGAGNTIYF.

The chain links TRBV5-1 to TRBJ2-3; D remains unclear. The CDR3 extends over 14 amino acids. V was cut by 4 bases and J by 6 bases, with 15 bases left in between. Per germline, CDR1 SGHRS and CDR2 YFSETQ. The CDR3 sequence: CASSLGKVLDTQYF. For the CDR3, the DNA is TGCGCCAGCAGCCTGGGGAAGGTGTTGGATACGCAGTATTTT.

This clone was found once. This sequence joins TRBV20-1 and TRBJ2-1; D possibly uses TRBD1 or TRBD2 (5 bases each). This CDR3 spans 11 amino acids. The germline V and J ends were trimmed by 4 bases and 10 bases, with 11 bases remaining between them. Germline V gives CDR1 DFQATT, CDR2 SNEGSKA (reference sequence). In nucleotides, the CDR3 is TGCAGTGCTACTGTGGGACGGGAGCAGTTCTTC. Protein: CSATVGREQFF.

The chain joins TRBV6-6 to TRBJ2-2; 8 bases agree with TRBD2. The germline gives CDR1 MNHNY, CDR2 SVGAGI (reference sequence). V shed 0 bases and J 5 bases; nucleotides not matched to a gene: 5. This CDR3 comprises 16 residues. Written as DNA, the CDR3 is TGTGCCAGCAGTTACTCCGGGGGGGCGGGAACCGGGGAGCTGTTTTTT. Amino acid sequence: CASSYSGGAGTGELFF.

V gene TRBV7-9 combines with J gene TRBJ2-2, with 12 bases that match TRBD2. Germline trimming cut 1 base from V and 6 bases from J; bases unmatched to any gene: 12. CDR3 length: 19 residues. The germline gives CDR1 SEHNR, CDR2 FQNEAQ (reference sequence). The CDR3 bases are TGTGCCAGCAGCTTAGAGGCTAGCGGGGGGGCCCCACGAGCCGGGGAGCTGTTTTTT. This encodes CASSLEASGGAPRAGELFF.

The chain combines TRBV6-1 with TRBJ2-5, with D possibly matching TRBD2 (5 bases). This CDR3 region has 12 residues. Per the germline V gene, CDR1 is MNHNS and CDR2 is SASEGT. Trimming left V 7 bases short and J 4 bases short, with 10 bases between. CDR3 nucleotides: TGTGCCAGCAAAGGAAGCGGAGAGACCCAGTACTTC. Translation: CASKGSGETQYF.

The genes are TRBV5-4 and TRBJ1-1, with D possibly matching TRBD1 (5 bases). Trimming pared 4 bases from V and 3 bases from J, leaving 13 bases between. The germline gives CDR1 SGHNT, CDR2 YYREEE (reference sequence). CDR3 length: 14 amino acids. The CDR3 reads CASSAPGRDTEAFF. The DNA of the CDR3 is TGTGCCAGCAGCGCCCCAGGGAGGGACACTGAAGCTTTCTTT.

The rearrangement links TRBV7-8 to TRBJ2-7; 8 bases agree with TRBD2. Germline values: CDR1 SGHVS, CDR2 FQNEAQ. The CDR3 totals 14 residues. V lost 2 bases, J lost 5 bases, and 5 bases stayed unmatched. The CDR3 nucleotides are TGTGCCAGCAGCTTAAGCGGGGGAAACCACGAGCAGTACTTC. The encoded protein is CASSLSGGNHEQYF.

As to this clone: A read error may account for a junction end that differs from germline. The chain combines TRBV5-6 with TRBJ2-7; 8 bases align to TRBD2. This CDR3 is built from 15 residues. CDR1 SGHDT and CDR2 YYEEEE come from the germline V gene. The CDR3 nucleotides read TGTGCCAGCTCCCCAGGTCCAGCGGGGGTCCGAGGAGGGGACTTC. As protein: CASSPGPAGVRGGDF. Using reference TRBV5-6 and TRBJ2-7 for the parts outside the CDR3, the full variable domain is DAGVTQSPTHLIKTRGQQVTLRCSPKSGHDTVSWYQQALGQGPQFIFQYYEEEERQRGNFPDRFSGHQFPNYSSELNVNALLLGDSALYLCASSPGPAGVRGGDFGPGTRLTVT.

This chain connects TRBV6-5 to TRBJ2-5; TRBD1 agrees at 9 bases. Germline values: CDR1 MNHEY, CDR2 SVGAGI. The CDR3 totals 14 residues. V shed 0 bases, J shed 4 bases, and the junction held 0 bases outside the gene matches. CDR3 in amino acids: CASSYSGQGETQYF. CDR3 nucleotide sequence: TGTGCCAGCAGTTACTCGGGACAGGGAGAGACCCAGTACTTC.

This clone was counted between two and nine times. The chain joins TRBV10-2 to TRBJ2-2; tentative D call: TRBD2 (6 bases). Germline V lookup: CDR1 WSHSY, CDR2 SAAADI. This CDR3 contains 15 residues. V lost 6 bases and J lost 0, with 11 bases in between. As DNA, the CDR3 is TGCGCCAGCAGGAAAATAGCGGCGAACACCGGGGAGCTGTTTTTT. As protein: CASRKIAANTGELFF.

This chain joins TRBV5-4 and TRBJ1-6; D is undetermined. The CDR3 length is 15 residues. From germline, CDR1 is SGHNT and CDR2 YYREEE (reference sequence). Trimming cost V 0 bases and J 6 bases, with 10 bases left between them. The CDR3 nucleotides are TGTGCCAGCAGCTTGGCAGGCCGGATTAATTCACCCCTCCACTTT. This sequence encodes CASSLAGRINSPLHF.

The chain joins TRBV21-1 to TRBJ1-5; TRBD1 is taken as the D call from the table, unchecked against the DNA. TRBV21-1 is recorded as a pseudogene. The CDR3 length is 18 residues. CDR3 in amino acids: CASNEGTGRSNSNQPQHF. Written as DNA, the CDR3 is TGTGCCAGCAACGAAGGGACAGGGCGATCGAATAGCAATCAGCCCCAGCATTTT.

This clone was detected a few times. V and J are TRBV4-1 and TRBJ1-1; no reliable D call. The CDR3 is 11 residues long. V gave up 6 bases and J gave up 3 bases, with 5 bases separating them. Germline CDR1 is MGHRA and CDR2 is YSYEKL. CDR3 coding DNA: TGCGCCAGCAGGCGGGACACTGAAGCTTTCTTT. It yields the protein CASRRDTEAFF.

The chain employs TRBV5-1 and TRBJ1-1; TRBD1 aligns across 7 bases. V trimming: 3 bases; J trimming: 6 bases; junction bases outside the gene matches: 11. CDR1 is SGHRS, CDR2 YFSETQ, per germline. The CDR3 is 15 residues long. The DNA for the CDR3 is TGCGCCAGCAGCTCGGGACAGTCTAAGGGGGCTGAAGCTTTCTTT. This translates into CASSSGQSKGAEAFF.